Listed below are T cell receptor beta chains from one sample, sequenced in a study of cytomegalovirus exposure and HLA in healthy donors. Method: immunoSEQ multiplex PCR; TCRdb's copy keeps in-frame clones and lacks some. The sample holds fewer than 40,000 clones, about 70% seen once. Sequenced input: PBMCs. These receptor sequences come from a man in his forties or fifties in good health and CMV-seropositive. Both conserved end residues are part of each CDR3. A D gene is named only where the DNA matches it firmly. Expanded clones are given a class, and other clones once, few, many or no size at all.

-,TRBJ1-3,TRBV11-2,-,CASSLGDTAGNTIYF,TGTGCCAGCAGCTTAGGGGACACCGCTGGAAACACCATATATTTT
TRBD1,TRBJ1-4,TRBV18,few,CASSPPVGDRELEKLFF,TGTGCCAGCTCACCACCGGTAGGGGACAGGGAGCTTGAAAAACTGTTTTTT
-,TRBJ1-6,TRBV7-9,once,CASSQDTIQIHSPLHF,TGTGCCAGCAGCCAGGACACTATACAGATTCATTCACCCCTCCACTTT
-,TRBJ1-1,TRBV10-3,-,CAISRKQGANTEAFF,TGTGCCATCAGTCGCAAACAGGGAGCGAACACTGAAGCTTTCTTT
-,TRBJ1-5,TRBV15,-,CATSRDKGRGPSNQPQHF,TGTGCCACCAGCAGAGATAAGGGCCGCGGGCCCTCCAATCAGCCCCAGCATTTT
-,TRBJ2-2,TRBV4-2,-,CASSQITSTGELFF,TGTGCCAGCAGCCAAATCACTAGTACCGGGGAGCTGTTTTTT
-,TRBJ2-1,TRBV7-2,-,CASSRAYNEQFF,TGTGCCAGCAGCCGAGCCTACAATGAGCAGTTCTTC
-,TRBJ2-7,TRBV2,-,CASRPTGVSYEQYF,TGTGCCAGCAGACCTACCGGGGTCTCCTACGAGCAGTACTTC
TRBD1,TRBJ1-4,TRBV5-8,-,CASSLLSGGGEKLFF,TGTGCCAGCAGCTTGTTATCAGGGGGCGGTGAAAAACTGTTTTTT
-,TRBJ1-5,TRBV12-5,few,CASGTDIPSYSNQPQHF,TGTGCTAGTGGTACCGACATCCCCTCTTATAGCAATCAGCCCCAGCATTTT
TRBD1,TRBJ2-6,TRBV18,-,CASSPGTGAGANVLTF,TGTGCCAGCTCGCCCGGGACAGGGGCTGGGGCCAACGTCCTGACTTTC
TRBD1,TRBJ1-3,TRBV7-6,-,CASSLEPTGSGNTIYF,TGTGCCAGCAGCTTAGAACCGACAGGGAGTGGAAACACCATATATTTT
-,TRBJ1-1,TRBV12-5,-,CASALEPNTEAFF,TGTGCTAGTGCCCTTGAGCCGAACACTGAAGCTTTCTTT
TRBD1,TRBJ2-1,TRBV11-3,-,CASSLLSGQGTNEQFF,TGTGCCAGCAGCTTGCTCTCGGGACAGGGGACCAATGAGCAGTTCTTC
-,TRBJ1-1,TRBV4-2,-,CASSQETPGDTEAFF,TGTGCCAGCAGCCAAGAAACCCCAGGGGACACTGAAGCTTTCTTT
-,TRBJ1-2,TRBV6-6,-,CASSYSLTGNYGYTF,TGTGCCAGCAGTTACTCGTTGACTGGGAACTATGGCTACACCTTC
TRBD1,TRBJ1-2,TRBV7-6,-,CASSPLGQGAYGYTF,TGTGCCAGCAGCCCACTGGGACAGGGGGCCTATGGCTACACCTTC
-,TRBJ2-7,TRBV14,-,CASSQDPRVTSEQYF,TGTGCCAGCAGCCAAGATCCCAGGGTCACGAGCGAGCAGTACTTC
TRBD1,TRBJ1-1,TRBV5-1,-,CASSPGQPNTEAFF,TGCGCCAGCAGCCCGGGACAGCCGAACACTGAAGCTTTCTTT
-,TRBJ2-1,TRBV2,-,CASSPGTLNNEQFF,TGTGCCAGCAGTCCTGGGACTTTAAACAATGAGCAGTTCTTC
TRBD2,TRBJ2-7,TRBV11-2,-,CASSLPASGGALLKYEQYF,TGTGCCAGCAGCTTACCGGCTAGCGGGGGGGCCCTTCTCAAGTACGAGCAGTACTTC
-,TRBJ1-3,TRBV5-1,-,CASSLEAGAGNTIYF,TGCGCCAGCAGCTTGGAGGCAGGGGCTGGAAACACCATATATTTT
TRBD2,TRBJ2-1,TRBV7-8,-,CASSLRTSGGKDEQFF,TGTGCCAGCAGCCTAAGGACTAGCGGGGGTAAAGATGAGCAGTTCTTC
-,TRBJ2-7,TRBV5-1,-,CASSPLDSDEQYF,TGCGCCAGCAGCCCGCTCGACAGCGACGAGCAGTACTTC
TRBD2,TRBJ2-2,TRBV4-1,few,CASSPRGGSGELFF,TGCGCCAGCAGCCCCCGGGGGGGTTCCGGGGAGCTGTTTTTT
TRBD2,TRBJ2-5,TRBV4-2,-,CASSQGGDSGGQETQYF,TGTGCCAGCAGCCAAGGAGGAGATAGCGGGGGCCAAGAGACCCAGTACTTC
-,TRBJ2-7,TRBV7-9,-,CASSLLYPNPYEQYF,TGTGCCAGCAGCTTACTATACCCAAACCCCTACGAGCAGTACTTC
-,TRBJ2-6,TRBV30,-,CAWSVWAGPGSGANVLTF,TGTGCCTGGAGTGTTTGGGCAGGCCCCGGATCTGGGGCCAACGTCCTGACTTTC
-,TRBJ2-7,TRBV28,-,CASSTRDIRIYEQYF,TGTGCCAGCAGTACTCGGGACATCCGAATCTACGAGCAGTACTTC
TRBD2,TRBJ2-5,TRBV5-1,few,CASSSSGTSGGGETQYF,TGCGCCAGCAGCTCCTCCGGGACTAGCGGGGGAGGAGAGACCCAGTACTTC
TRBD1,TRBJ1-2,TRBV7-6,-,CASSASGTDIGIRYGYTF,TGTGCCAGCAGCGCATCAGGGACAGACATCGGAATTCGCTATGGCTACACCTTC
-,TRBJ2-4,TRBV28,-,CASSLNSLAKNIQYF,TGTGCCAGCAGTTTAAACTCCCTAGCCAAAAACATTCAGTACTTC
TRBD1,TRBJ1-4,TRBV4-1,few,CASSQPGQGEKLFF,TGCGCCAGCAGCCAGCCGGGACAGGGGGAAAAACTGTTTTTT
-,TRBJ2-7,TRBV7-9,-,CASSFPRGAVDYEQYF,TGTGCCAGCAGCTTCCCCCGCGGTGCGGTAGACTACGAGCAGTACTTC
-,TRBJ2-7,TRBV9,-,CASSPGGSHEQYF,TGTGCCAGCAGCCCAGGGGGGTCCCACGAGCAGTACTTC
TRBD1,TRBJ1-1,TRBV7-8,few,CASSSRGVNTEAFF,TGTGCCAGCAGCTCCAGGGGGGTCAACACTGAAGCTTTCTTT
TRBD1,TRBJ1-2,TRBV6-1,-,CASSEPTGRGYTF,TGTGCCAGCAGTGAACCGACAGGGCGCGGCTACACCTTC
-,TRBJ2-7,TRBV5-1,-,CASSLEYSSYEQYF,TGCGCCAGCAGCTTGGAGTATAGCTCCTACGAGCAGTACTTC
TRBD1,TRBJ2-1,TRBV18,-,CASSRDSLNNNEQFF,TGTGCCAGCTCACGGGACAGTCTAAATAACAATGAGCAGTTCTTC
-,TRBJ2-2,TRBV6-1,-,CASSEALPRAGGELFF,TGTGCCAGCAGTGAAGCGCTTCCGAGGGCGGGCGGGGAGCTGTTTTTT
TRBD1,TRBJ1-5,TRBV27,-,CARVNRGLGQPQHF,TGTGCCAGGGTTAACAGGGGACTGGGTCAGCCCCAGCATTTT
TRBD2,TRBJ2-5,TRBV11-3,-,CASSFLRGGRKTQYF,TGTGCCAGCAGCTTTCTTCGGGGGGGCCGCAAGACCCAGTACTTC
-,TRBJ2-2,TRBV10-3,-,CAISDAVVASGELFF,TGTGCCATCAGTGACGCTGTGGTAGCATCCGGGGAGCTGTTTTTT
-,TRBJ1-2,TRBV7-8,once,CASSAGVQYGYTF,TGTGCCAGCAGCGCAGGTGTCCAGTATGGCTACACCTTC
TRBD1,TRBJ1-5,TRBV5-6,few,CASSFSGGGAGQGNQPQHF,TGTGCCAGCAGCTTTTCTGGGGGCGGTGCCGGACAGGGCAATCAGCCCCAGCATTTT
TRBD1,TRBJ2-7,TRBV2,-,CATQGTVNEQYF,TGTGCCACCCAAGGGACAGTCAACGAGCAGTACTTC
TRBD1,TRBJ2-5,TRBV9,-,CASSVGWTGQETQYF,TGTGCCAGCAGCGTAGGCTGGACAGGACAAGAGACCCAGTACTTC
-,TRBJ2-6,TRBV6-4,few,CASSDQGSGANVLTF,TGTGCCAGCAGTGACCAGGGCTCTGGGGCCAACGTCCTGACTTTC